Presented here are 7 T cell receptor beta chains from one specimen sequenced in a study of shared T cell receptors in the human thymus. Clones were read by immunoSEQ multiplex PCR, and TCRdb kept only the in-frame ones, dropping some. The sample holds hundreds of thousands of clones, over 75% seen once. These data were likewise used in another study, on human thymus T cells.

The sequenced material came from thymocytes. These receptors all come from a girl less than two years old with a congenital heart defect.

The J gene is TRBJ2-1, the V gene TRBV6-1, with D maybe TRBD1 (5 bases). The CDR3 extends over 15 amino acids. CDR1 is MNHNS, CDR2 SASEGT, per germline. Trimming removed 3 bases at V and 5 bases at J, with 14 bases between. Written as DNA, the CDR3 is TGTGCCAGCAGTGACGGGCAGGGTCCCCACAATGAGCAGTTCTTC. This encodes CASSDGQGPHNEQFF.

The chain is built from TRBV19 and TRBJ1-2, with 7 bases aligning to TRBD1. V trimming: 7 bases; J trimming: 7 bases; junction bases outside the gene matches: 12. The CDR3 spans 14 residues. Germline-derived CDR1 and CDR2 are LNHDA and SQIVND (reference sequence). CDR3 in DNA: TGTGCCAGTAATTTCGGGACAGCATTCTCTGGCTACACCTTC. Its translation: CASNFGTAFSGYTF.

This sequence joins TRBV18 and TRBJ2-7, with 9 bases that match TRBD1. The CDR3 totals 15 residues. V lost 2 bases and J lost 4; bases outside the gene matches: 6. The germline V gene encodes CDR1 KGHSH and CDR2 LQKENI. CDR3 DNA: TGTGCCAGCTCACCAGCCGGGACAGGGAAGTACGAGCAGTACTTC. Protein product: CASSPAGTGKYEQYF.

The V call is TRBV19, the J call TRBJ1-1; D uncertain. This CDR3 has 16 residues. Trimming left V 6 bases short and J 1 base short, with 18 bases between. Germline-derived CDR1 and CDR2 are LNHDA and SQIVND (reference sequence). The CDR3 sequence: CASSPTRGGRNTEAFF. The CDR3 DNA sequence: TGTGCCAGTAGCCCAACGCGGGGAGGGAGGAACACTGAAGCTTTCTTT.

The chain has TRBV6-1 and TRBJ1-2; D perhaps matches TRBD1 (6 bases). This CDR3 is 15 amino acids long. Germline CDR1 and CDR2: MNHNS and SASEGT. V was clipped by 4 bases and J by 4 bases, with 16 bases between them. The CDR3 DNA is TGTGCCAGCAGTGCTACGGGACACCTCTTCTATGGCTACACCTTC. Protein product: CASSATGHLFYGYTF.

The chain recombines TRBV6-5 with TRBJ2-7; possibly TRBD2 for D (6 bases). The CDR3 extends over 15 amino acids. The V gene's germline CDR1 is MNHEY and CDR2 SVGAGI. V was shortened by 6 bases and J by 2 bases, with 17 bases between the two germline ends. CDR3 coding DNA: TGTGCCAGCAGACCGACCGGAGGGTCCCCCTACGAGCAGTACTTC. Translation: CASRPTGGSPYEQYF.

The chain uses TRBV2 and TRBJ2-1; possibly TRBD1 for D (6 bases). This CDR3 contains 15 residues. V lost 6 bases and J 7 bases, leaving 19 bases between the germline ends. Germline V gives CDR1 SNHLY, CDR2 FYNNEI. For the CDR3, the DNA is TGTGCCAGCAGAACCACCTTGGGGGACAAGAATGAGCAGTTCTTC. It codes for CASRTTLGDKNEQFF.